The rows below give T cell receptor beta chains drawn from one sample of a study of CD8+ T cells in alopecia areata. Assay used: immunoSEQ multiplex PCR; TCRdb lists only in-frame clones, some missing. This table has fewer than 150,000 clones, 56% appearing once. The sequences come from CD4+ T cells sorted from blood, collected at week 24, from a patient treated with tofacitinib. These receptors came from a human donor with alopecia areata. Each CDR3 is given with its conserved first and last residue. The D gene is left open where the match is weak. Clone size appears in some rows only: once, few, many, or a class for an expanded clone.

CDR3 protein,CDR3 DNA,J gene,clone size,V gene,D gene
CASKGTSGGFGELFF,TGTGCCAGCAAGGGGACTAGCGGGGGTTTCGGGGAGCTGTTTTTT,TRBJ2-2,-,TRBV2,TRBD2
CASGITSGLADTQYF,TGTGCCAGCGGGATTACTAGCGGGTTAGCAGATACGCAGTATTTT,TRBJ2-3,-,TRBV6-5,TRBD2
CASSEMITWGLYGYTF,TGTGCCAGCAGTGAAATGATTACTTGGGGTCTATATGGCTACACCTTC,TRBJ1-2,-,TRBV25-1,-
CAWSVMGGTEAFF,TGTGCCTGGAGTGTAATGGGAGGCACTGAAGCTTTCTTT,TRBJ1-1,-,TRBV30,-
CAISDGQAGYTF,TGTGCCATCAGTGATGGACAGGCCGGCTACACCTTC,TRBJ1-2,-,TRBV10-3,TRBD1
CASSLFSGGETQYF,TGTGCCAGCAGTTTATTTTCGGGGGGCGAGACCCAGTACTTC,TRBJ2-5,-,TRBV27,-
CASSFLSGGSGETQYF,TGTGCCAGCAGCTTTCTTAGCGGGGGGTCTGGAGAGACCCAGTACTTC,TRBJ2-5,few,TRBV7-2,TRBD2
CAISGDSQEETQYF,TGTGCCATCAGTGGGGACTCCCAGGAGGAGACCCAGTACTTC,TRBJ2-5,-,TRBV10-3,-
CASTLGQGAYEQYF,TGTGCCAGCACCTTGGGGCAGGGGGCCTACGAGCAGTACTTC,TRBJ2-7,-,TRBV7-2,TRBD1
CASSQEEGRQSRMPF,TGCGCCAGCAGCCAAGAAGAAGGTCGGCAGAGTCGGATGCCGTTT,TRBJ1-1,-,TRBV4-1,-
CASSSGLPGETQYF,TGTGCCAGCAGCTCCGGACTACCCGGGGAGACCCAGTACTTC,TRBJ2-5,-,TRBV7-2,-
CASSLARQGETQYF,TGTGCCAGCAGTCTCGCTCGACAGGGGGAGACCCAGTACTTC,TRBJ2-5,few,TRBV6-1,TRBD1
CASSLGPALGYELFF,TGTGCCAGCAGCTTAGGACCTGCCTTAGGGTACGAGCTGTTTTTT,TRBJ2-2,-,TRBV7-2,-
CAIGGRNTEAFF,TGTGCCATCGGCGGGCGGAACACTGAAGCTTTCTTT,TRBJ1-1,-,TRBV10-3,-
CAWSVKGSSYTF,TGTGCCTGGAGTGTAAAGGGGTCTAGCTACACCTTC,TRBJ1-2,few,TRBV30,-
CAWSVSRGKQYF,TGTGCCTGGAGTGTAAGTCGGGGTAAGCAGTACTTC,TRBJ2-7,-,TRBV30,-
CSGGGADTGELFF,TGCAGCGGAGGGGGGGCGGACACCGGGGAGCTGTTTTTT,TRBJ2-2,few,TRBV29-1,-
CASSQDFLTAGANVLTF,TGCGCCAGCAGCCAAGATTTCCTGACGGCGGGGGCCAACGTCCTGACTTTC,TRBJ2-6,-,TRBV4-3,-
CASSLVGSFYEQYF,TGTGCCAGCAGCTTAGTGGGCAGTTTCTACGAGCAGTACTTC,TRBJ2-7,-,TRBV7-2,-
CASSWSANQPQHF,TGTGCCAGCAGCTGGAGCGCCAATCAGCCCCAGCATTTT,TRBJ1-5,-,TRBV7-9,-
CSVVTGGDGYTF,TGCAGCGTTGTGACAGGGGGAGATGGCTACACCTTC,TRBJ1-2,few,TRBV29-1,TRBD1
CASSARDRGNEQFF,TGCGCCAGCAGCGCTCGGGACAGGGGGAATGAGCAGTTCTTC,TRBJ2-1,-,TRBV5-1,TRBD1
CATNRGPNYGYTF,TGTGCCACCAATCGGGGTCCTAACTATGGCTACACCTTC,TRBJ1-2,-,TRBV2,-
CSAHLSGGSSTEAFF,TGCAGCGCTCACTTATCAGGGGGCAGTAGCACTGAAGCTTTCTTT,TRBJ1-1,-,TRBV29-1,TRBD1